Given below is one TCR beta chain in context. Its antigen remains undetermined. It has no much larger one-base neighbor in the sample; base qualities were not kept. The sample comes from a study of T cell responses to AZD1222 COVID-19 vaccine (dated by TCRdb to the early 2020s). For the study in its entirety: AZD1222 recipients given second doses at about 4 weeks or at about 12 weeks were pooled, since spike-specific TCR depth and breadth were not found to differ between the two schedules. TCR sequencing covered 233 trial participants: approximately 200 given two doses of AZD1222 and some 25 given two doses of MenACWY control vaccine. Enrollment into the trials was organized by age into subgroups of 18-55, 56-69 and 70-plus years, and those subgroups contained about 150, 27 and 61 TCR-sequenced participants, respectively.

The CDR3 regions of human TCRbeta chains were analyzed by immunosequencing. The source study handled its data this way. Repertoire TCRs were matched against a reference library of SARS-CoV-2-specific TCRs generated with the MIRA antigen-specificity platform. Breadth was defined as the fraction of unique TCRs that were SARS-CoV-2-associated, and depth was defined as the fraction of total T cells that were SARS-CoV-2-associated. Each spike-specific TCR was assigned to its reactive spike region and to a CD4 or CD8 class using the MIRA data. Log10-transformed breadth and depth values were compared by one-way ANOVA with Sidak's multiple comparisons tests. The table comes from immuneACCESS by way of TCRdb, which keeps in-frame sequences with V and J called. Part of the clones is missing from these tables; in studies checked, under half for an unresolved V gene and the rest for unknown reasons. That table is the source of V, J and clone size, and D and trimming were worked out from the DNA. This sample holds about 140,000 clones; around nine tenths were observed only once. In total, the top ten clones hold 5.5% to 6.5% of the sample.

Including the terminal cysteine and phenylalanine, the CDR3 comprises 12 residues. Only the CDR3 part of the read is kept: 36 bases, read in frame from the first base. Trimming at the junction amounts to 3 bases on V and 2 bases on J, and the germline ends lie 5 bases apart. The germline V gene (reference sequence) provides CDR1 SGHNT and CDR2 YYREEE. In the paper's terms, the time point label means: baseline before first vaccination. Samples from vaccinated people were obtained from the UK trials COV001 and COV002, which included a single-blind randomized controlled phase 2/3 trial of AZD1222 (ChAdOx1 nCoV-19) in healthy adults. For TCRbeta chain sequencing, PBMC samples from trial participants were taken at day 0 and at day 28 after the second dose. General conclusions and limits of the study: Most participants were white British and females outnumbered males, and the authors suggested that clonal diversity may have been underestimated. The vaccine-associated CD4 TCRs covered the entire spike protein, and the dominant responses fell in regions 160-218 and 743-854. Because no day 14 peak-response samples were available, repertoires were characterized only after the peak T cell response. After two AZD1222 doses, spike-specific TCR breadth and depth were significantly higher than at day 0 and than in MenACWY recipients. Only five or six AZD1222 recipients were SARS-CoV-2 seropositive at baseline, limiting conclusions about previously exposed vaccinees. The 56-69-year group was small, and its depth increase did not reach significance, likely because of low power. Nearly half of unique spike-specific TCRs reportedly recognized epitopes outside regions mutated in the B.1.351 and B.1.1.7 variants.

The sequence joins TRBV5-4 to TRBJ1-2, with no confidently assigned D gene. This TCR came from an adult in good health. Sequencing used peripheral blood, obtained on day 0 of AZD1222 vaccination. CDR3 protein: CASSSDNYGYTF. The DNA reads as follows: TGTGCCAGCAGCTCGGACAACTATGGCTACACCTTC. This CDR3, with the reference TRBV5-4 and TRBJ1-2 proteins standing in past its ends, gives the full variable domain ETGVTQSPTHLIKTRGQQVTLRCSSQSGHNTVSWYQQALGQGPQFIFQYYREEENGRGNFPPRFSGLQFPNYSSELNVNALELDDSALYLCASSSDNYGYTFGSGTRLTVV.